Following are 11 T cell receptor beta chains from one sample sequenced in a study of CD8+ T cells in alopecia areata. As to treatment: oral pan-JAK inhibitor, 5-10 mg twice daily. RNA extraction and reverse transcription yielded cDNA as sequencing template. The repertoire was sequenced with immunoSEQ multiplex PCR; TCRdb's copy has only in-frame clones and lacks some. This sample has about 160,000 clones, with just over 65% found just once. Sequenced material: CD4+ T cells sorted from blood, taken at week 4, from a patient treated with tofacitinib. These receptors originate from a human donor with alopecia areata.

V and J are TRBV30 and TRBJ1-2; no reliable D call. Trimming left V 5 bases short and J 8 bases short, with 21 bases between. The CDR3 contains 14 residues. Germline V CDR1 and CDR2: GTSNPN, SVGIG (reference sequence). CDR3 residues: CAWSRLIALRGYTF. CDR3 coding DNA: TGTGCCTGGTCCCGTCTGATCGCCTTGCGCGGCTACACCTTC.

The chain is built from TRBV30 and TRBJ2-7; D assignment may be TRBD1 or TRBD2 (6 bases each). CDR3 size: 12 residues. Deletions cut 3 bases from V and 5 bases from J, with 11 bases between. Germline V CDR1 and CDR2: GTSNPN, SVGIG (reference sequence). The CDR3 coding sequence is TGTGCCTGGAGCCGGGGGCTCCACGAGCAGTACTTC. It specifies CAWSRGLHEQYF.

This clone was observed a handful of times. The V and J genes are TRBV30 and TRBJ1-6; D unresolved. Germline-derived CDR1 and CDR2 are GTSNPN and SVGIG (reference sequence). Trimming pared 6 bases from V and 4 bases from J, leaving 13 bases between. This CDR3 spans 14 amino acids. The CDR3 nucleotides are TGTGCCTGCAATGCAGTCGAATATAATTCACCCCTCCACTTT. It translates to CACNAVEYNSPLHF. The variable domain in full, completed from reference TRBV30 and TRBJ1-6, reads SQTIHQWPATLVQPVGSPLSLECTVEGTSNPNLYWYRQAAGRGLQLLFYSVGIGQISSEVPQNLSASRPQDRQFILSSKKLLLSDSGFYLCACNAVEYNSPLHFGNGTRLTVT.

The CDR3 bases are TGTGCCAGCAGCCCCCGGAACAGGGGGGATACGCAGTATTTT. This sequence encodes CASSPRNRGDTQYF. This chain joins TRBV14 and TRBJ2-3, with 8 bases fitting TRBD1. Germline V lookup: CDR1 SGHDN, CDR2 FVKESK. V was pared by 4 bases and J by 6 bases, with 6 bases of the junction left unmatched. There are 14 residues in the CDR3.

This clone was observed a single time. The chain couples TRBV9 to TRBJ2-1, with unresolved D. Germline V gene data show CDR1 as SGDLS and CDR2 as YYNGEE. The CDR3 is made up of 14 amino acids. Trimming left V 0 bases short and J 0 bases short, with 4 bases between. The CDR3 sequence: CASSVEGSYNEQFF. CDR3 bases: TGTGCCAGCAGCGTAGAAGGCTCCTACAATGAGCAGTTCTTC.

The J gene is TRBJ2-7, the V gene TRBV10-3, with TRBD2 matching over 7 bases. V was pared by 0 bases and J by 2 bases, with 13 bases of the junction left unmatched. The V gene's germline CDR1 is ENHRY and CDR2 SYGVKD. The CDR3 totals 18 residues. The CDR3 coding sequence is TGTGCCATCAGTGAGTCCAAGGGAGGGAGACTTAAAGCCTACGAGCAGTACTTC. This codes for CAISESKGGRLKAYEQYF.

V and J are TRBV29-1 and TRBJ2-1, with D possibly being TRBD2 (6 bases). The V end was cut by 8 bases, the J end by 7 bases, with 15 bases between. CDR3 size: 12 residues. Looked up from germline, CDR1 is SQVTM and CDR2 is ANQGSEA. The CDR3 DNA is TGCAGCTGGGAGGCCCTCGGGAATGAGCAGTTCTTC. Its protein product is CSWEALGNEQFF.

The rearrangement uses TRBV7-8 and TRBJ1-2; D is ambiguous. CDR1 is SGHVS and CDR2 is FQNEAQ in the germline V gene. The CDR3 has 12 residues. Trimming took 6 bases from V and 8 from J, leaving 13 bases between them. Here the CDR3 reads CASSGGARGYTF. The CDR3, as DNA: TGTGCCAGCAGTGGAGGTGCGCGGGGCTACACCTTC. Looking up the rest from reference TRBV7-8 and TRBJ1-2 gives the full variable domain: GAGVSQSPRYKVAKRGQDVALRCDPISGHVSLFWYQQALGQGPEFLTYFQNEAQLDKSGLPSDRFFAERPEGSVSTLKIQRTQQEDSAVYLCASSGGARGYTFGSGTRLTVV.

Written as DNA, the CDR3 is TGTGCCCTTCGGGAGCCAGCTAGTGGCTACACCTTC. Translated: CALREPASGYTF. J is TRBJ1-2 and V is TRBV30; D not certain. Germline V gives CDR1 GTSNPN, CDR2 SVGIG (reference sequence). This CDR3 contains 12 residues. The germline V and J ends were trimmed by 8 bases and 7 bases, with 17 bases remaining between them. Supplemented by reference TRBV30 and TRBJ1-2, the full variable domain reads SQTIHQWPATLVQPVGSPLSLECTVEGTSNPNLYWYRQAAGRGLQLLFYSVGIGQISSEVPQNLSASRPQDRQFILSSKKLLLSDSGFYLCALREPASGYTFGSGTRLTVV.

The CDR3 nucleotides are TGCGCCAGCAGCCCGGGACGGATGAACTCCCATGAAAAACTGTTTTTT. Protein: CASSPGRMNSHEKLFF. The V call is TRBV5-1, the J call TRBJ1-4, with TRBD1 as a possible D gene (5 bases). V lost 4 bases and J 6 bases, leaving 19 bases between the germline ends. This CDR3 is 16 amino acids long. Germline assignment: CDR1 SGHRS and CDR2 YFSETQ.

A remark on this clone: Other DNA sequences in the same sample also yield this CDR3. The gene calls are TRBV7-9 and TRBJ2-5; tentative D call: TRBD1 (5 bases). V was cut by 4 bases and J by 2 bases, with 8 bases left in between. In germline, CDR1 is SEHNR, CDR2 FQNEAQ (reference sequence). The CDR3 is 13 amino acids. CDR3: CASSSTGQETQYF. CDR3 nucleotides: TGTGCCAGCAGCTCAACAGGACAAGAGACCCAGTACTTC.